This T cell receptor (beta chain) was sequenced in a study of T-cell memory formation after mild COVID-19. Study context: Clusters of TCRs were largely donor specific.

Each CDR3 protein gets one entry after TCRdb re-called the 5' RACE reads with MiXCR. This table has roughly 320,000 distinct CDR3 sequences, under 30% appearing once. Study-wide results and limits: The study found contracting CD4+ clones mainly in CM and EM and contracting CD8+ clones in EMRA. Second-wave clones peaking on day 37 lacked confirmed SARS-CoV-2 specificity.

On this clonotype: The antigen is not known.

The germline gives CDR1 PRHDT, CDR2 FYEKMQ (reference sequence). Trimming shortened V by 1 base and J by 3 bases, and 5 bases separated the two germline ends. The CDR3 length is 13 residues. The rearrangement uses TRBV13 and TRBJ2-3; D is unresolved. This receptor was taken from an adult woman who had mild COVID-19 (a few samples of this study predate the infection). Cell type and time point are not known. The sequenced sample was PBMCs or a T cell subset sorted from them (not recorded which). The CDR3 is CASSLEMTDTQYF. CDR3 nucleotide sequence: TGTGCCAGCAGCTTAGAAATGACAGATACGCAGTATTTT.